The 5 T cell receptor beta chains given below trace back to one sample, sequenced in a study of T-cell reconstitution after alpha-beta-depleted transplantation in children. Unique molecular identifiers were used in preparing the TCRbeta library. TCRdb passed the PCR reads through MiXCR, listing each CDR3 protein once. The sample has a few hundred thousand distinct CDR3 sequences; over 40% are singletons. The sample here was PBMCs, taken before TCRalphabeta/CD19-depleted stem cell transplant. The receptor source for this set is a girl aged 2-10 years with aplastic anemia, due to receive a stem cell transplant.

The V and J genes are TRBV20-1 and TRBJ1-2, with 9 bases aligning to TRBD1. This CDR3 is built from 14 residues. The V gene's germline CDR1 is DFQATT and CDR2 SNEGSKA (reference sequence). V was pared by 1 base and J by 6 bases, with 6 bases of the junction left unmatched. CDR3 coding DNA: TGCAGTGCTAGAGTGGCGACAGGGGGACATGGCTACACCTTC. The encoded protein is CSARVATGGHGYTF.

Many counts were recorded for this clonotype. This chain uses TRBV6-1 with TRBJ2-2, with D possibly being TRBD1 or TRBD2 (5 bases each). Between the trimmed V and J ends, which lost 8 bases and 6 bases, there was a span of 13 bases. The CDR3 extends over 13 amino acids. Germline CDR1 MNHNS, CDR2 SASEGT. As DNA, the CDR3 is TGTGCCAGCGTCGGGGCCTCGGCCGGGGAGCTGTTTTTT. Translation gives CASVGASAGELFF.

In this sample, this clonotype turned up a few times. The rearrangement links TRBV6-5 to TRBJ2-7, with D possibly TRBD2 on 6 matching bases. Germline V lookup: CDR1 MNHEY, CDR2 SVGAGI. Trimming pared 0 bases from V and 2 bases from J, leaving 11 bases between. CDR3 size: 15 residues. The CDR3 DNA follows: TGTGCCAGCAGTTACTCGGAGGGCCTTACCTACGAGCAGTACTTC. Translating it yields CASSYSEGLTYEQYF.

This clonotype was seen only a few times. The chain uses TRBV6-5 and TRBJ2-2; TRBD1 matches at 10 bases. Trimming took 1 base from V and 7 from J; bases not matched to a gene: 6. This CDR3 has 16 amino acids. Germline V gene sequence: CDR1 MNHEY, CDR2 SVGAGI. DNA for the CDR3: TGTGCCAGCAGTTACTTCGGACAGGGGGACGGCGGGGAGCTGTTTTTT. Translated: CASSYFGQGDGGELFF.

This clonotype has more than one count but fewer than ten. This chain connects TRBV6-6 to TRBJ1-3; D call uncertain. The CDR3 length is 12 residues. Germline V gene data show CDR1 as MNHNY and CDR2 as SVGAGI (reference sequence). Trimming stripped 6 bases from V and 3 bases from J, with 6 bases between. The CDR3 coding sequence is TGTGCCAGCAGAGACGGTGGAAACACCATATATTTT. This gives the protein CASRDGGNTIYF.